Following are 24 T cell receptor beta chains from one sample sequenced in a study of T cells in Graves' hyperthyroidism and ophthalmopathy. Using RNA transcripts as the source, TCR beta CDR3 regions were amplified. The HTBI set primed first-round TCR CDR3 RT-PCR. One entry per CDR3 protein, called by TCRdb with MiXCR from the multiplex PCR reads. The table lists hundreds of thousands of distinct CDR3 sequences, just under 20% of them singletons, with less than 55% in the top ten. The specimen was blood. All receptors derive from a man aged 40-55 years with Graves' ophthalmopathy.

The chain has TRBV9 and TRBJ1-5, with D maybe TRBD1 (6 bases). The V end was cut by 2 bases, the J end by 6 bases, with 12 bases between. Germline CDR1 is SGDLS and CDR2 is YYNGEE. The CDR3 covers 14 residues. The CDR3 region has the DNA TGTGCCAGCAGCGTCGGGGGCTTCGGTCAGCCCCAGCATTTT. It codes for CASSVGGFGQPQHF.

This clonotype was seen only a few times. V gene TRBV7-2 combines with J gene TRBJ2-4; 9 positions agree with TRBD2. The germline V gene encodes CDR1 SGHTA and CDR2 FQGNSA. The junction had 12 bases not matched to a gene; V was cut back by 5 bases and J by 7 bases. The CDR3 covers 16 residues. CDR3 DNA: TGTGCCAGCAGCCCGCGACGGGGGACTAGCATCAACATTCAGTACTTC. Protein sequence: CASSPRRGTSINIQYF.

This clonotype was counted a few times. The genes are TRBV6-1 and TRBJ2-5, with 7 bases lining up with TRBD2. Germline CDR1 reads MNHNS; CDR2 reads SASEGT. The CDR3 covers 13 residues. J lost 10 bases, V lost 4 bases, and 9 bases had no gene match. CDR3 DNA sequence: TGTGCCAGCAGTGGGCCGGCGTCGGGGGGCCAGTACTTC. Its translation: CASSGPASGGQYF.

The chain uses TRBV9 and TRBJ2-5; D perhaps matches TRBD2 (6 bases). The CDR3 extends over 14 amino acids. The germline V gene has CDR1 SGDLS and CDR2 YYNGEE. V lost 1 base and J lost 5, with 12 bases in between. The CDR3 is CASSVSSGRETQYF. The CDR3 nucleotides read TGTGCCAGCAGCGTATCTAGTGGGAGGGAGACCCAGTACTTC.

This clonotype was seen only once. The DNA of the CDR3 is TGTGCCAGCAGTCCTACAGGTCCCTCTGGAAACACCATATATTTT. Residues: CASSPTGPSGNTIYF. The rearrangement joins TRBV6-1 to TRBJ1-3; perhaps TRBD1 as D (5 bases). V dropped 5 bases and J dropped 0 bases, with 11 bases sitting between them. This CDR3 comprises 15 residues. Germline V CDR1 and CDR2: MNHNS, SASEGT.

This clonotype came up a few times. The J gene is TRBJ2-1, the V gene TRBV10-3; D is unresolved. CDR3 size: 12 residues. Trimming took off 6 bases at V and 3 bases at J, with 6 bases between the two ends. Germline-derived CDR1 and CDR2 are ENHRY and SYGVKD. CDR3: CAISPNYNEQFF. The CDR3 region has the DNA TGTGCCATCAGCCCGAACTACAATGAGCAGTTCTTC.

Ten or more counts support this clonotype. The chain combines TRBV12-3 or TRBV12-4 with TRBJ2-1; 16 nucleotides match TRBD2. The CDR3 consists of 17 residues. Losses at the gene ends were 6 bases for V and 5 bases for J; bases not matched to a gene: 7. In DNA, the CDR3 is TGTGCCAGCAGGGCGGGGACTAGCGGGGGGGCCAACAATGAGCAGTTCTTC. Translation: CASRAGTSGGANNEQFF.

This clonotype was seen ten or more times. The V call is TRBV11-2, the J call TRBJ2-1, with TRBD2 matching 8 bases. This CDR3 region has 14 residues. After removal of 3 bases from V and 6 bases from J, the junction contained 4 bases not matched to a gene. CDR1 SGHAT and CDR2 FQNNGV come from the germline V gene. This chain's CDR3 is CASSLLAGFNEQFF. The DNA of the CDR3 is TGTGCCAGCAGCTTGCTAGCGGGCTTCAATGAGCAGTTCTTC. Variable domain in full (rest from reference TRBV11-2 and TRBJ2-1): EAGVAQSPRYKIIEKRQSVAFWCNPISGHATLYWYQQILGQGPKLLIQFQNNGVVDDSQLPKDRFSAERLKGVDSTLKIQPAKLEDSAVYLCASSLLAGFNEQFFGPGTRLTVL.

This clonotype was counted many times. The rearrangement uses TRBV11-2 and TRBJ2-3, with 7 bases fitting TRBD1. V lost 5 bases, J lost 2 bases, and 4 bases stayed unmatched. The germline V gene encodes CDR1 SGHAT and CDR2 FQNNGV. CDR3 length equals 14 residues. The CDR3 DNA follows: TGTGCCAGCAGCCCGGACAGGTCCACAGATACGCAGTATTTT. Its translation: CASSPDRSTDTQYF.

This clonotype appeared many times. The chain is built from TRBV20-1 and TRBJ2-5, with TRBD2 identical over 8 bases. Trimming cost V 3 bases and J 4 bases; bases outside gene matches: 13. Germline V gene sequence: CDR1 DFQATT, CDR2 SNEGSKA (reference sequence). CDR3 length: 16 amino acids. The CDR3 spells CSASGGAVGVGETQYF. Here the CDR3 DNA reads TGCAGTGCTAGCGGGGGGGCCGTCGGTGTCGGAGAGACCCAGTACTTC.

Many counts were recorded for this clonotype. The V call is TRBV11-2, the J call TRBJ2-5; D might be TRBD2 (6 bases). CDR3 length: 17 amino acids. Germline CDR1 is SGHAT and CDR2 is FQNNGV. V shed 1 base and J shed 4 bases, with 19 bases lying between them. The CDR3 nucleotides read TGTGCCAGCAGCTTAGCGTCCCGGAGCCGGGGGTTAGAGACCCAGTACTTC. Amino acids: CASSLASRSRGLETQYF.

This clonotype showed up many times. CDR3 region: CASSLDPRGNEQFF. The CDR3 region has the DNA TGTGCCAGCAGCTTAGATCCACGGGGGAATGAGCAGTTCTTC. This chain connects TRBV11-3 to TRBJ2-1, with D possibly TRBD2 on 6 matching bases. The V and J ends lost 0 bases and 7 bases respectively, with 10 bases between them. CDR3 length: 14 residues. The germline CDR1 and CDR2 sequences are SGHNT and YENEEA. Drawing the rest from reference TRBV11-3 and TRBJ2-1, the complete variable domain is EAGVVQSPRYKIIEKKQPVAFWCNPISGHNTLYWYLQNLGQGPELLIRYENEEAVDDSQLPKDRFSAERLKGVDSTLKIQPAELGDSAVYLCASSLDPRGNEQFFGPGTRLTVL.

This clonotype showed up just a few times. This chain connects TRBV20-1 to TRBJ2-7; TRBD1 aligns across 12 bases. Germline V gives CDR1 DFQATT, CDR2 SNEGSKA (reference sequence). The CDR3 totals 15 residues. The trim removed 0 bases at V and 5 bases at J, leaving 5 bases unmatched. CDR3 amino acids: CSARDRDRGRDEQYF. In DNA form, the CDR3 reads TGCAGTGCTAGAGACCGGGACAGGGGGCGCGACGAGCAGTACTTC.

Comments on this clonotype: This may be a read error: a much more frequent sequence differs by one nucleotide. The chain is built from TRBV3-1 and TRBJ1-5; no reliable D call. The germline gives CDR1 LGHDT, CDR2 YNNKEL (reference sequence). CDR3 length equals 14 residues. The CDR3 loop reads CTSSQDYSNQPQHF. The CDR3, as DNA: TGTACCAGCAGCCAAGATTACAGCAATCAGCCCCAGCATTTT.

The chain joins TRBV7-2 to TRBJ2-2; D is uncertain. V was clipped by 4 bases and J by 7 bases, with 19 bases between them. The CDR3 sequence is 16 residues long. Germline CDR1 is SGHTA and CDR2 is FQGNSA. The DNA for the CDR3 is TGTGCCAGCAGCTACCGACCGACCGAAGGGTTCGGGGAGCTGTTTTTT. This gives the protein CASSYRPTEGFGELFF.

In this sample, this clonotype turned up many times. The chain links TRBV30 to TRBJ2-5; possible D gene TRBD1, 6 bases. With 0 bases removed from V and 5 bases from J, the gap between germline ends came to 7 bases. This CDR3 is 12 amino acids long. CDR1 and CDR2 (germline): GTSNPN, SVGIG (reference sequence). In DNA, the CDR3 is TGTGCCTGGAGTGTAACAGGGGAGACCCAGTACTTC. This codes for CAWSVTGETQYF. Together with reference TRBV30 and TRBJ2-5, the CDR3 gives the full variable domain: SQTIHQWPATLVQPVGSPLSLECTVEGTSNPNLYWYRQAAGRGLQLLFYSVGIGQISSEVPQNLSASRPQDRQFILSSKKLLLSDSGFYLCAWSVTGETQYFGPGTRLLVL.

The V and J genes are TRBV4-1 and TRBJ1-4, with D perhaps matching TRBD1 (5 bases). This CDR3 has 12 amino acids. CDR1 MGHRA and CDR2 YSYEKL come from the germline V gene. V was trimmed by 11 bases and J by 4 bases, leaving 11 bases between them. The CDR3 coding sequence is TGCGCCGCGGGACCGATTAATGAAAAACTGTTTTTT. Protein: CAAGPINEKLFF.

This clonotype was found many times. The V and J genes are TRBV27 and TRBJ2-1; D is possibly TRBD2 (5 bases). CDR1 MNHEY and CDR2 SMNVEV come from the germline V gene (reference sequence). CDR3 length: 14 residues. V shed 7 bases and J shed 0 bases, with 10 bases lying between them. The CDR3 coding sequence is TGTGCCAGCACCACCAGCGGCTCCTACAATGAGCAGTTCTTC. This translates into CASTTSGSYNEQFF.

The V and J genes are TRBV14 and TRBJ2-3, with D possibly TRBD2 on 5 matching bases. This CDR3 spans 16 amino acids. From germline, CDR1 is SGHDN and CDR2 FVKESK. V was shortened by 0 bases and J by 4 bases, with 14 bases between the two germline ends. This chain's CDR3 is CASSQDRGPGADTQYF. The DNA for the CDR3 is TGTGCCAGCAGCCAAGATAGAGGTCCCGGGGCAGATACGCAGTATTTT.

V usage is TRBV11-2 and J usage is TRBJ1-2; TRBD1 might be the D (6 bases). The CDR3 extends over 16 amino acids. Germline CDR1 is SGHAT and CDR2 is FQNNGV. V gave up 5 bases and J gave up 4 bases, with 20 bases separating them. CDR3 nucleotide sequence: TGTGCCAGCAGCCAAGCCGGACATGGGGGGCTCTATGGCTACACCTTC. Its protein product is CASSQAGHGGLYGYTF.

The chain employs TRBV7-8 and TRBJ2-5; D is possibly TRBD1 (5 bases). This CDR3 region has 10 residues. Trimming shortened V by 5 bases and J by 9 bases, and 7 bases separated the two germline ends. CDR1 is SGHVS, CDR2 FQNEAQ, per germline. The CDR3 DNA sequence: TGTGCCAGCAGCGCCAGGGCCCAGTACTTC. Protein: CASSARAQYF.

Only a few counts were recorded for this clonotype. The chain combines TRBV7-2 with TRBJ2-3; 11 bases align to TRBD2. Germline V lookup: CDR1 SGHTA, CDR2 FQGNSA. V dropped 2 bases and J dropped 0; count of bases not matched to a gene: 19. CDR3 length equals 22 residues. This CDR3 reads CASSLKGGGVLAGDSSTDTQYF. CDR3 bases: TGTGCCAGCAGCTTAAAGGGGGGGGGGGTACTAGCGGGAGACTCTAGCACAGATACGCAGTATTTT.

The chain has TRBV4-3 and TRBJ1-2, with 7 bases lining up with TRBD1. The J segment lost 5 bases and the V segment lost 0 bases, leaving 3 bases of the junction unmatched. The CDR3 sequence is 14 residues long. CDR1 is LGHNA, CDR2 YSLEER, per germline. In DNA, the CDR3 is TGCGCCAGCAGCCAAGATAGGACAGGTTATGGCTACACCTTC. Translation: CASSQDRTGYGYTF.

The gene calls are TRBV19 and TRBJ2-3; 11 nucleotides align to TRBD2. Germline CDR1 LNHDA, CDR2 SQIVND (reference sequence). This CDR3 is built from 17 residues. The J segment lost 7 bases and the V segment lost 0 bases, leaving 9 bases of the junction unmatched. The CDR3 DNA is TGTGCCAGTAGTATAGATCAAACTAGCGGGGGACCTAATACGCAGTATTTT. Amino acid sequence: CASSIDQTSGGPNTQYF.